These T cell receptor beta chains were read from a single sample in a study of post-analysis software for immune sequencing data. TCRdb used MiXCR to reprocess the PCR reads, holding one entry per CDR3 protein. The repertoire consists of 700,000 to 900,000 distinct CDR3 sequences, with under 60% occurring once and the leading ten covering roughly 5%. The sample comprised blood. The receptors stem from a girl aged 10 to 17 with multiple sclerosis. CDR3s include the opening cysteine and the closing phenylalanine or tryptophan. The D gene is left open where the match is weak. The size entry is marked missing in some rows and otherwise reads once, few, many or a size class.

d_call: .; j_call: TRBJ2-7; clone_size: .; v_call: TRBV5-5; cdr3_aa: CASSFGDFSYEQYF; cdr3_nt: TGTGCCAGCAGCTTCGGGGACTTCTCCTACGAGCAGTACTTC
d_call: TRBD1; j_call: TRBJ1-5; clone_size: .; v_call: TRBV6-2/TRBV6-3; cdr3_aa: CASSTTGGSNQPQHF; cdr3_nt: TGTGCCAGCAGTACCACAGGGGGAAGCAATCAGCCCCAGCATTTT
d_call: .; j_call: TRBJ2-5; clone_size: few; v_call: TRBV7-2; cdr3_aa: CASSFGAPPREQYF; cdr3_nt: TGTGCCAGCAGCTTTGGGGCACCCCCTAGGGAGCAGTACTTC
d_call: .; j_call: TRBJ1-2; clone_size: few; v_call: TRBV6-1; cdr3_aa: CASSVLSGGRNYGYTF; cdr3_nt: TGTGCCAGCAGTGTACTCTCCGGGGGAAGAAACTATGGCTACACCTTC
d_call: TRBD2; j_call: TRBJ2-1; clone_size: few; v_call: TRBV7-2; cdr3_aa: CASSLRSWASGSNEQFF; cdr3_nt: TGTGCCAGCAGCTTAAGAAGTTGGGCTAGCGGATCCAATGAGCAGTTCTTC
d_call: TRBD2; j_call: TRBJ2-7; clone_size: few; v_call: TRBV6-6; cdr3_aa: CASSYSTVAGASYEQYF; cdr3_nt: TGTGCCAGCAGTTACTCGACGGTAGCGGGGGCTTCCTACGAGCAGTACTTC
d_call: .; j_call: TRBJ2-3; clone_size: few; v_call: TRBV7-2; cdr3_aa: CASSRLVDTQYF; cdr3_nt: TGTGCCAGCAGCCGACTAGTCGATACGCAGTATTTT
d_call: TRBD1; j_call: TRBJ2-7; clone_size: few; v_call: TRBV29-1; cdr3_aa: CSVATGAISYEQYF; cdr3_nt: TGCAGCGTGGCCACAGGGGCCATCTCCTACGAGCAGTACTTC
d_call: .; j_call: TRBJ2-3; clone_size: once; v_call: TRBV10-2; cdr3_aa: CASSESGSRYTDTQYF; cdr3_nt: TGCGCCAGCAGTGAGTCCGGGTCGCGATACACAGATACGCAGTATTTT
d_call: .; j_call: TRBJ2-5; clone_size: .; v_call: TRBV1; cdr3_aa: CTSRTGTSGLILETQYF; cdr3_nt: TGCACCAGCAGAACCGGGACTAGCGGCCTCATTTTAGAGACCCAGTACTTC
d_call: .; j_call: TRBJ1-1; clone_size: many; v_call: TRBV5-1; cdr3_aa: CASSPTGDTEAFF; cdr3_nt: TGTGCCAGCAGCCCAACGGGGGACACTGAAGCTTTCTTT
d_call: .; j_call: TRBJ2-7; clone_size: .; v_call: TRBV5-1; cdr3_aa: CASSLGRPIYTYEQYF; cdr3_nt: TGCGCCAGCAGCTTAGGCAGGCCCATATACACCTACGAGCAGTACTTC
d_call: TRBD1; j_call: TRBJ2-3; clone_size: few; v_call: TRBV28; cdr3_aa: CASSFRHPGTELRDPDSSTDTQYF; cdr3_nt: TGTGCCAGCAGTTTTAGGCATCCCGGGACAGAGCTCCGGGACCCGGACTCTAGCACAGATACGCAGTATTTT
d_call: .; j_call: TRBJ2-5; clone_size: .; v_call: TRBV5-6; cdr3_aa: CASSLGWGGIETQYF; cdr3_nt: TGTGCCAGCAGCTTGGGGTGGGGAGGAATCGAGACCCAGTACTTC
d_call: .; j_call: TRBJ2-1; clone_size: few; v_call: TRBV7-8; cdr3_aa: CASSLAGRGPSGEQFF; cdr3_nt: TGTGCCAGCAGCTTAGCGGGGCGGGGTCCGTCGGGGGAGCAGTTCTTC
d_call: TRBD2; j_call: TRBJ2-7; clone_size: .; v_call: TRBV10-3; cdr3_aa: CAISDPGLAGGPSSYEQYF; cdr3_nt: TGTGCCATCAGTGATCCGGGACTAGCGGGAGGGCCCAGCTCCTACGAGCAGTACTTC
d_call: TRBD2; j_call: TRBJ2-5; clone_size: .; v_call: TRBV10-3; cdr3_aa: CAISEPRLAGGQQETQYF; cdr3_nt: TGTGCCATCAGTGAGCCCCGACTAGCGGGAGGGCAACAAGAGACCCAGTACTTC
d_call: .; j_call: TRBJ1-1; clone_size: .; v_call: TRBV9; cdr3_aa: CASSVTSGTEAFF; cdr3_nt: TGTGCCAGCAGCGTGACGTCAGGGACTGAAGCTTTCTTT
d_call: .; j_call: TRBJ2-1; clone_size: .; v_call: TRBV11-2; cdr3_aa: CASSFYQGMGASGSYNEQFF; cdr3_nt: TGTGCCAGCAGCTTTTATCAGGGGATGGGGGCTAGCGGTTCCTACAATGAGCAGTTCTTC
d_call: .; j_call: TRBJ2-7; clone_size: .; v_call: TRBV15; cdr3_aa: CATSRDTAGGLAGRPYEQYF; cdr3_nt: TGTGCCACCAGCAGAGATACGGCAGGGGGCTTAGCGGGACGACCCTACGAGCAGTACTTC
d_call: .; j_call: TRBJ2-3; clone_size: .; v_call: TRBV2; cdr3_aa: CASNRESTDTQYF; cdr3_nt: TGTGCCAGCAACCGGGAGAGCACAGATACGCAGTATTTT
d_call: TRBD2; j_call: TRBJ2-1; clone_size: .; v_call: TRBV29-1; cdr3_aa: CSAESGSSYNEQFF; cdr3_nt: TGCAGCGCTGAGAGCGGGAGCTCCTACAATGAGCAGTTCTTC
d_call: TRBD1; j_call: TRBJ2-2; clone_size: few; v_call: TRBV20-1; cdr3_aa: CSASPGTGADGELFF; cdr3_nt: TGCAGTGCTAGTCCCGGGACAGGGGCTGACGGGGAGCTGTTTTTT
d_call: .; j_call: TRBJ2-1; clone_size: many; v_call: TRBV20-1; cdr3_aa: CSARQGSQSDEQFF; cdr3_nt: TGCAGTGCTAGACAGGGTAGCCAGAGCGATGAGCAGTTCTTC
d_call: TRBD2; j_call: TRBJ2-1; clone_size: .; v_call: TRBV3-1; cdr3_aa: CASSPKIRLAGGGRSYNEQFF; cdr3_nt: TGTGCCAGCAGCCCCAAGATAAGACTAGCGGGAGGAGGCCGCTCCTACAATGAGCAGTTCTTC
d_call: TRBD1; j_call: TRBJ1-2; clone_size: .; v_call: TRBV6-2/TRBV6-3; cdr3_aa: CASSRAGQSIYGYTF; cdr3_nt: TGTGCCAGCAGTCGTGCGGGACAGAGTATCTATGGCTACACCTTC
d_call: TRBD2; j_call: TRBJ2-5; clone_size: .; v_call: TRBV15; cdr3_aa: CATSSEGDGTSGREYF; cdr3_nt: TGTGCCACCAGCAGTGAGGGAGACGGGACTAGCGGGAGGGAGTACTTC
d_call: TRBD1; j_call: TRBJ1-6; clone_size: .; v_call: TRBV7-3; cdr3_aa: CASSFDRDSPLHF; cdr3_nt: TGTGCCAGCAGCTTCGACAGGGATTCACCCCTCCACTTT
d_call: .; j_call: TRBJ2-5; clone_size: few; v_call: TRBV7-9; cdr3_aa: CASSWVGQETQYF; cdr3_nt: TGTGCCAGCAGCTGGGTTGGTCAAGAGACCCAGTACTTC
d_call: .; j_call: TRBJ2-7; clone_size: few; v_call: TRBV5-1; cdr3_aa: CASSLALYSYEQYF; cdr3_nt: TGCGCCAGCAGCTTGGCCCTCTACTCCTACGAGCAGTACTTC
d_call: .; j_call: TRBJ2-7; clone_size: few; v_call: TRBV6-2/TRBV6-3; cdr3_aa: CASSLAEGETYEQYF; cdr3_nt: TGTGCCAGCAGTCTAGCCGAGGGGGAGACCTACGAGCAGTACTTC
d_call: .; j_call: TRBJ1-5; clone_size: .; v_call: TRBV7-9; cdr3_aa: CASSLGLADNQPQHF; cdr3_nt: TGTGCCAGCAGCTTAGGGTTGGCAGATAATCAGCCCCAGCATTTT
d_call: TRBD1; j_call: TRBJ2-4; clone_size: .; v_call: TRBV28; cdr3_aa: CASTEAGTGTFIQYF; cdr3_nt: TGTGCCAGCACCGAAGCCGGGACAGGGACCTTTATTCAGTACTTC
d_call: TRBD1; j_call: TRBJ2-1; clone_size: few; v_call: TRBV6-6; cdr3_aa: CASSTEQGAMNEQFF; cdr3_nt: TGTGCCAGCTCCACCGAGCAGGGGGCGATGAATGAGCAGTTCTTC
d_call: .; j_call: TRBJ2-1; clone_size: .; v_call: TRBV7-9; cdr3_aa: CASSHIPSSYNEQFF; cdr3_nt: TGTGCCAGCAGCCATATACCCAGCTCCTACAATGAGCAGTTCTTC
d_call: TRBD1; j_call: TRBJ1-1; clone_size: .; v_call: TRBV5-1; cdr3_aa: CASSLDRGQGARRTEAFF; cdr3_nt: TGCGCCAGCAGCTTGGATAGGGGACAGGGGGCTCGTAGGACTGAAGCTTTCTTT
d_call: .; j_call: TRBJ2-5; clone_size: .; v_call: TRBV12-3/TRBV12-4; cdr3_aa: CASSFQVTGRGLREETQYF; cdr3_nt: TGTGCCAGCAGTTTTCAGGTTACGGGGCGAGGACTGCGTGAAGAGACCCAGTACTTC
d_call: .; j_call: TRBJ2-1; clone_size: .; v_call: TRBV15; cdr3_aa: CATSRARGLGLGFYNEQFF; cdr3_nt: TGTGCCACCAGCAGAGCCCGGGGGCTAGGACTGGGTTTCTACAATGAACAGTTCTTC
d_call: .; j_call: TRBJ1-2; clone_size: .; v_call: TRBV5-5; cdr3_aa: CASSPPPKGGYTF; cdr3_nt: TGTGCCAGCAGCCCACCCCCGAAGGGTGGCTACACCTTC
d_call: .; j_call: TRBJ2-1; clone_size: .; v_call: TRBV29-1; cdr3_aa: CSVVVQGNEQFF; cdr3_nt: TGCAGCGTTGTCGTCCAGGGCAATGAGCAGTTCTTC
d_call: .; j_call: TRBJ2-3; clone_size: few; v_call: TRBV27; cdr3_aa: CASSRGLAGQDTQYF; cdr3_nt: TGTGCCAGCAGTCGCGGGCTGGCAGGGCAAGATACGCAGTATTTT
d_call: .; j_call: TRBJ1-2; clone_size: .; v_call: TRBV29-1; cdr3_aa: CSVDAGGYTF; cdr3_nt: TGCAGCGTTGATGCGGGTGGCTACACCTTC
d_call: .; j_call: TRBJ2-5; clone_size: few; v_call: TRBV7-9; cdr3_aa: CASSVAETQYF; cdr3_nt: TGTGCCAGCAGCGTAGCGGAGACCCAGTACTTC
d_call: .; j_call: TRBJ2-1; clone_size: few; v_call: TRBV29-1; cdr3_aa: CSAGRLLVGNEQFF; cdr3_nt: TGCAGCGCTGGGAGGCTATTGGTGGGCAATGAGCAGTTCTTC
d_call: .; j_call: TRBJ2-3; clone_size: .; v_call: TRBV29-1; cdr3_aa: CSVERLDTSTDTQYF; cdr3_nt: TGCAGCGTTGAGAGACTAGATACTAGCACAGATACGCAGTATTTT
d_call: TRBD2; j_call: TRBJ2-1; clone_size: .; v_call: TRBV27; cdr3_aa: CASSSGTSGGSYNEQFF; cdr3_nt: TGTGCCAGCAGTTCCGGGACTAGCGGGGGCTCCTACAATGAGCAGTTCTTC
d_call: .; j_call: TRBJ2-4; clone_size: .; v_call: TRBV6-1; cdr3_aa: CASSQTPETGAKNIQYF; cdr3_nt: TGTGCCAGCAGTCAAACCCCGGAAACAGGAGCCAAAAACATTCAGTACTTC
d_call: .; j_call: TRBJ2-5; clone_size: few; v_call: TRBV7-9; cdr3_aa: CASSNRMGTQETQYF; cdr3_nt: TGTGCCAGCAGCAACAGAATGGGTACGCAAGAGACCCAGTACTTC
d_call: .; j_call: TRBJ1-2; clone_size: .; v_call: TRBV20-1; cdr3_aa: CSASPPESYTF; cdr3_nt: TGCAGTGCTAGCCCCCCGGAGAGCTACACCTTC
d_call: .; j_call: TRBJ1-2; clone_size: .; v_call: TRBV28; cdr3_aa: CASSLIGSTHYGYIF; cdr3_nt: TGTGCCAGCAGTTTAATTGGGAGCACCCACTATGGCTACATCTTC
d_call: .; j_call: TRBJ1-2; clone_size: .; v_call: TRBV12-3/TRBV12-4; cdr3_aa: CASSFRAANYGYTF; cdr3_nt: TGTGCCAGCAGTTTCAGGGCGGCTAACTATGGCTACACCTTC
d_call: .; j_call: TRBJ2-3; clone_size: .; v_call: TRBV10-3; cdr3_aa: CAIFTSGRHPSGRTGVADTQYF; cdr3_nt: .
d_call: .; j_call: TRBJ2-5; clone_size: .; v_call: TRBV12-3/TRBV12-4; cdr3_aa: CASSPDGGETQYF; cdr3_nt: TGTGCCAGCAGTCCAGATGGTGGGGAGACCCAGTACTTC
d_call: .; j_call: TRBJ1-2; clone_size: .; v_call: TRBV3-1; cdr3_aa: CASSQGQFYGYTF; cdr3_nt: TGTGCCAGCAGCCAAGGCCAGTTCTATGGCTACACCTTC
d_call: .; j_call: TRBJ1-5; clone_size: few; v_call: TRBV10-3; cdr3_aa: CAISESPDSSPQHF; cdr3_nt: TGTGCCATCAGTGAGTCTCCCGACAGTTCGCCCCAGCATTTT
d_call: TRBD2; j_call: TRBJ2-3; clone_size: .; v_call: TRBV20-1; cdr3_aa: CSASEAGGRSTDTQYF; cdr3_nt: TGCAGTGCTAGCGAGGCGGGAGGGAGAAGCACAGATACGCAGTATTTT
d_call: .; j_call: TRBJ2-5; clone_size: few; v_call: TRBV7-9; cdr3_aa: CASSLEAAFQETQYF; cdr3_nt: TGTGCCAGCAGCTTGGAGGCAGCCTTCCAAGAGACCCAGTACTTC